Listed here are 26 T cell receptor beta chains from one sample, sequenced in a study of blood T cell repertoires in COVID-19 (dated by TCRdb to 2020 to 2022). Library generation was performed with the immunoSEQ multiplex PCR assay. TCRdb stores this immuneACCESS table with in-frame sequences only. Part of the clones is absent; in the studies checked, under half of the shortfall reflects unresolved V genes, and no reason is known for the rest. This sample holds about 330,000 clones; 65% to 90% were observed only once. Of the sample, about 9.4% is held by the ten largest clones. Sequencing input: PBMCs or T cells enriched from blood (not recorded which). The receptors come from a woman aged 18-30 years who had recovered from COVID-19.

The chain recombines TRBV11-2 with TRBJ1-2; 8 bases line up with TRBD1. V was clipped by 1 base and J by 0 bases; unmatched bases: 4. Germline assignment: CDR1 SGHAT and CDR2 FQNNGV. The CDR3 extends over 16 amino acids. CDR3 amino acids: CASSLVLGQANYGYTF. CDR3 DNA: TGTGCCAGCAGCTTAGTATTGGGACAGGCTAACTATGGCTACACCTTC.

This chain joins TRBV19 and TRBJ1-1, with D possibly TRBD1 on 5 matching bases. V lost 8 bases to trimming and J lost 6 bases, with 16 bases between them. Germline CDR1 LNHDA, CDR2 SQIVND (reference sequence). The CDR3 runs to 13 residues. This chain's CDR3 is CASSPAGTAEAFF. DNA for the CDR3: TGTGCCAGTTCCCCGGCGGGGACGGCTGAAGCTTTCTTT.

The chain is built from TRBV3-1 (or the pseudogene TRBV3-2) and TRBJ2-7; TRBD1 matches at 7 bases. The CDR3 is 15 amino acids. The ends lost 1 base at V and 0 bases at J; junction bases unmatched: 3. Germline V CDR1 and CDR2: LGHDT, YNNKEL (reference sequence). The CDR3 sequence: CASSQVDRASYEQYF. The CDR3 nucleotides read TGTGCCAGCAGCCAAGTCGACAGGGCCTCCTACGAGCAGTACTTC.

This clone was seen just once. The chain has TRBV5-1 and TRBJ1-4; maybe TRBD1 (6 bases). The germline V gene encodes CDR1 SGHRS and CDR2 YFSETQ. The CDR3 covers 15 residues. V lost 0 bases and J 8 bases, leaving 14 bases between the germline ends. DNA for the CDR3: TGCGCCAGCAGCTTGGAGTACACAGGGCCCGAAAAACTGTTTTTT. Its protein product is CASSLEYTGPEKLFF.

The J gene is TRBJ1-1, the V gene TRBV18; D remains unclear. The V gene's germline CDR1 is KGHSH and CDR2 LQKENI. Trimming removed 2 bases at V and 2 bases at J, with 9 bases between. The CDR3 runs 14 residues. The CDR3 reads CASSPRTPNTEAFF. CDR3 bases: TGTGCCAGCTCACCAAGAACTCCTAACACTGAAGCTTTCTTT.

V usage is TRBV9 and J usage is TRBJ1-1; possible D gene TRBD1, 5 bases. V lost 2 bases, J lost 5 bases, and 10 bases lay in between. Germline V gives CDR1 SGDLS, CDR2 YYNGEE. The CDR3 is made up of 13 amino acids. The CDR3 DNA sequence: TGTGCCAGCAGCGTGGGGCCTTCGACTGAAGCTTTCTTT. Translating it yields CASSVGPSTEAFF.

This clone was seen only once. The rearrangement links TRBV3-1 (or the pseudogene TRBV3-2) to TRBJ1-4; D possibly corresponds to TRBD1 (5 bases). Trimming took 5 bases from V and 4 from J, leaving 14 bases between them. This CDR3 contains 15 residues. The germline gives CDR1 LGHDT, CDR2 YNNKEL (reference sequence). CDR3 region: CASSSWGEHNEKLFF. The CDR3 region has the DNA TGTGCCAGCAGCTCCTGGGGGGAGCATAATGAAAAACTGTTTTTT.

The CDR3 reads CASSVEGDTEAFF. The CDR3 bases are TGTGCCAGCAGCGTAGAGGGGGACACTGAAGCTTTCTTT. This chain joins TRBV9 and TRBJ1-1; TRBD1 is a possible D gene (6 bases). CDR1 is SGDLS and CDR2 is YYNGEE in the germline V gene. The ends were cut back, 0 bases at V and 3 bases at J, with 6 bases in the middle. This CDR3 is 13 amino acids long. Filled out from reference TRBV9 and TRBJ1-1, the complete variable domain reads DSGVTQTPKHLITATGQRVTLRCSPRSGDLSVYWYQQSLDQGLQFLIQYYNGEERAKGNILERFSAQQFPDLHSELNLSSLELGDSALYFCASSVEGDTEAFFGQGTRLTVV.

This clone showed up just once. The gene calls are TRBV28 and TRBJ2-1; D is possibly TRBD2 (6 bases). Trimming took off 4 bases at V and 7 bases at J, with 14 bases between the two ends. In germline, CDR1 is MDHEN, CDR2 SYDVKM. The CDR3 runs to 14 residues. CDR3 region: CASSYRRAKNEQFF. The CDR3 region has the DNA TGTGCCAGCAGTTACAGGAGGGCCAAGAATGAGCAGTTCTTC.

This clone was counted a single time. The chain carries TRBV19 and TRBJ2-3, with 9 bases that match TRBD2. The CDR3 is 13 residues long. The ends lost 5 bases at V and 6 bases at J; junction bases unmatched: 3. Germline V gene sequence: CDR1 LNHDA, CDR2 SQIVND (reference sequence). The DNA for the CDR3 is TGTGCCAGTAGTTCTAGCGGGATGGATACGCAGTATTTT. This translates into CASSSSGMDTQYF. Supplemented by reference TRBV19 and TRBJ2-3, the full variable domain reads DGGITQSPKYLFRKEGQNVTLSCEQNLNHDAMYWYRQDPGQGLRLIYYSQIVNDFQKGDIAEGYSVSREKKESFPLTVTSAQKNPTAFYLCASSSSGMDTQYFGPGTRLTVL.

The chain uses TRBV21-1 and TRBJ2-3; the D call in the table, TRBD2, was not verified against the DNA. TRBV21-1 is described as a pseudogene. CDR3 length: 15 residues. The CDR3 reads CASSKRPFGANTQYF. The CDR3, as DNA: TGTGCCAGCAGCAAACGGCCTTTCGGAGCAAATACGCAGTATTTT.

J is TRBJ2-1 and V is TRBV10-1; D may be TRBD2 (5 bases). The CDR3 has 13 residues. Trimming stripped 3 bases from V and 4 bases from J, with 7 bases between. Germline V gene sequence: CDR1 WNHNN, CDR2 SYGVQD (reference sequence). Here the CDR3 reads CASSERGYNEQFF. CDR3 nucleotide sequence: TGCGCCAGCAGTGAAAGAGGGTACAATGAGCAGTTCTTC.

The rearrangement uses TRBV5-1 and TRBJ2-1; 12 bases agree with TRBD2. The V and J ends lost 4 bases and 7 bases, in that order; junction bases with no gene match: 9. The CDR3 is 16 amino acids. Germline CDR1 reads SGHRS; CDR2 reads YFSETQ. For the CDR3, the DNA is TGCGCCAGCAGCCCCCGACTAGCGGGAGCGGTAAATGAGCAGTTCTTC. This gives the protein CASSPRLAGAVNEQFF.

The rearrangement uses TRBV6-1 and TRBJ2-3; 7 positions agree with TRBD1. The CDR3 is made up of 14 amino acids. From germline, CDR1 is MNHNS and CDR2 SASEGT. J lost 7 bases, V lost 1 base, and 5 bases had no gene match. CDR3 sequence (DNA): TGTGCCAGCAGTGAAGTGAGGGGGCTAAATACGCAGTATTTT. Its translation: CASSEVRGLNTQYF.

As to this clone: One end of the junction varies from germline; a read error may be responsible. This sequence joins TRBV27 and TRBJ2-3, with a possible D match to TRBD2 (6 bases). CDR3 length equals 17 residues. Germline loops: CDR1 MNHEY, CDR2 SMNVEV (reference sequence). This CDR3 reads CAGSSGGGNGPTDTQYF. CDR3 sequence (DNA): TGTGCCGGCAGTTCAGGAGGCGGGAACGGCCCCACAGATACGCAGTATTTT.

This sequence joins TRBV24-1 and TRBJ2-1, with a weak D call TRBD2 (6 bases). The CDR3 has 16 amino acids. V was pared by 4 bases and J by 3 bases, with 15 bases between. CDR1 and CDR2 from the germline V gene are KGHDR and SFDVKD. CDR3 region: CATSEPSLGGYNEQFF. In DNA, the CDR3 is TGTGCCACCAGTGAGCCTAGCTTGGGGGGCTACAATGAGCAGTTCTTC.

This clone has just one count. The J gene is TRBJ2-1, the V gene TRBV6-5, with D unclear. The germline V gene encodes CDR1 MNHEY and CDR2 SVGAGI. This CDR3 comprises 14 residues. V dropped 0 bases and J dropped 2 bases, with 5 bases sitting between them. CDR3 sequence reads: CASSYSNAYNEQFF. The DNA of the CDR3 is TGTGCCAGCAGTTACTCTAATGCCTACAATGAGCAGTTCTTC.

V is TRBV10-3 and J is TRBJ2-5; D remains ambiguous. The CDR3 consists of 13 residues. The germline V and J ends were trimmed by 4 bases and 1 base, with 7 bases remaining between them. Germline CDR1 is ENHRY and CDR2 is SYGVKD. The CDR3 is CAISGSGQETQYF. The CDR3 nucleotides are TGTGCCATCAGTGGTTCAGGCCAAGAGACCCAGTACTTC.

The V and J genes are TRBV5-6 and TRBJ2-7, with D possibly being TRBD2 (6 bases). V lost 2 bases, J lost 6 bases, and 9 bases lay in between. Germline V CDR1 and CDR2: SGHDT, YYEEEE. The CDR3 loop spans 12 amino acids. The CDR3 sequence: CASSLGGSEQYF. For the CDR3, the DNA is TGTGCCAGCAGCTTAGGAGGGAGCGAGCAGTACTTC.

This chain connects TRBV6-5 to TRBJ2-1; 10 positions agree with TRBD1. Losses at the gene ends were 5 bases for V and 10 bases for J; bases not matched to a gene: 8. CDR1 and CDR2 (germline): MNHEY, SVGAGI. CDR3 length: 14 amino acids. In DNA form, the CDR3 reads TGTGCCAGCAGTAGACAGGGGGCGTCTTGGGAGCAGTTCTTC. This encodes CASSRQGASWEQFF.

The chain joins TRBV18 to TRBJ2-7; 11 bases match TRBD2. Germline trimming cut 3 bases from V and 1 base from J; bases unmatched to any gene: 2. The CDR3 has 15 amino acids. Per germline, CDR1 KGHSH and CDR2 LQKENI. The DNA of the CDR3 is TGTGCCAGCTCACCCCGACTAGCGGGATCCTACGAGCAGTACTTC. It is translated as CASSPRLAGSYEQYF. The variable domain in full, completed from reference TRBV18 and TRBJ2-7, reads NAGVMQNPRHLVRRRGQEARLRCSPMKGHSHVYWYRQLPEEGLKFMVYLQKENIIDESGMPKERFSAEFPKEGPSILRIQQVVRGDSAAYFCASSPRLAGSYEQYFGPGTRLTVT.

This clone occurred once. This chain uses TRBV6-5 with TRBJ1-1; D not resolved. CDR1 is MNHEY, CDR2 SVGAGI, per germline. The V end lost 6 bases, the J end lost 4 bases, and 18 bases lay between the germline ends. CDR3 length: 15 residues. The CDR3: CASSLSRVLSTEAFF. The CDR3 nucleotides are TGTGCCAGCAGCCTTTCGAGGGTTTTAAGCACTGAAGCTTTCTTT.

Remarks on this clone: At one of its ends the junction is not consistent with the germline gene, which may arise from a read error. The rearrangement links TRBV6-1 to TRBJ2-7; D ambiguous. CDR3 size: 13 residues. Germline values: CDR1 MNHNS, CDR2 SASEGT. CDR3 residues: CASREAPAYEQYF. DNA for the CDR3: TGTGCCAGCAGAGAAGCCCCAGCCTACGAGCAGTACTTC.

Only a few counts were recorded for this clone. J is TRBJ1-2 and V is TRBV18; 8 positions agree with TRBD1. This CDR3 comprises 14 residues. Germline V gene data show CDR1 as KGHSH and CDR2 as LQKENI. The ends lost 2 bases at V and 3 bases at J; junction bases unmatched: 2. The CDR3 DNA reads TGTGCCAGCTCACCAGGACAGGGAGACTATGGCTACACCTTC. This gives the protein CASSPGQGDYGYTF.

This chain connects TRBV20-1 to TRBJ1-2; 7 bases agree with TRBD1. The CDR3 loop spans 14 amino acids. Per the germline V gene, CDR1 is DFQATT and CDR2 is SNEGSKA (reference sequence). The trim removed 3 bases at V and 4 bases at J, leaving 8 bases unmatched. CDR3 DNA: TGCAGTGCTAGTGTCTCCGGGACAGCCTATGGCTACACCTTC. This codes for CSASVSGTAYGYTF.

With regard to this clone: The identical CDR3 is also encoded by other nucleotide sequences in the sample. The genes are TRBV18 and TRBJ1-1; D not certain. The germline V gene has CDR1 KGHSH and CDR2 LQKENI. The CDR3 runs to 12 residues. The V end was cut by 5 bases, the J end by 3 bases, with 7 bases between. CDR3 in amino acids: CASSARDTEAFF. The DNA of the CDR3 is TGTGCCAGCTCAGCGCGCGACACTGAAGCTTTCTTT.